This is a list of T cell receptor beta chains from one sample in a study of cytomegalovirus exposure and HLA in healthy donors. TCRdb's table, derived via immunoSEQ multiplex PCR, lists solely in-frame clones and lacks some. Of about 140,000 clones in the sample, more than 70% are singletons; the top ten hold about 2.2%. Sequencing was carried out using PBMCs. These receptors all stem from a middle-aged man in good health and CMV-seronegative. CDR3s include the opening cysteine and the closing phenylalanine or tryptophan. Fields, in order: D gene, V gene, J gene, clone size, CDR3 protein, CDR3 DNA. The D gene is left open where the match is weak. Clone size appears in some rows only: once, few, many, or a class for an expanded clone.

d_gene: .
v_gene: TRBV5-1
j_gene: TRBJ1-5
abundance: .
CDR3aa: CASSLTGQGNQPQHF
CDR3nt: TGCGCCAGCAGTCTCACTGGGCAGGGCAATCAGCCCCAGCATTTT

d_gene: .
v_gene: TRBV19
j_gene: TRBJ1-5
abundance: .
CDR3aa: CASSIGGRGNQPQHF
CDR3nt: TGTGCCAGTAGTATAGGAGGTCGAGGCAATCAGCCCCAGCATTTT

d_gene: .
v_gene: TRBV27
j_gene: TRBJ2-7
abundance: .
CDR3aa: CASSSLGGDEQYF
CDR3nt: TGTGCCAGCAGTTCCCTAGGGGGAGACGAGCAGTACTTC

d_gene: .
v_gene: TRBV7-3
j_gene: TRBJ2-1
abundance: few
CDR3aa: CASSTTGSSYNEQFF
CDR3nt: TGTGCCAGCAGCACCACCGGGTCATCCTACAATGAGCAGTTCTTC

d_gene: .
v_gene: TRBV30
j_gene: TRBJ1-5
abundance: few
CDR3aa: CAWSSGGPQHF
CDR3nt: TGTGCCTGGAGTTCCGGGGGTCCCCAGCATTTT

d_gene: .
v_gene: TRBV5-1
j_gene: TRBJ2-6
abundance: .
CDR3aa: CASSLESAWANVLTF
CDR3nt: TGCGCCAGCAGCTTGGAGTCTGCGTGGGCCAACGTCCTGACTTTC

d_gene: TRBD2
v_gene: TRBV5-3
j_gene: TRBJ2-7
abundance: .
CDR3aa: CARSPRTSASSYEQYF
CDR3nt: TGTGCCAGAAGCCCGAGGACTAGCGCAAGCTCCTACGAGCAGTACTTC

d_gene: TRBD1
v_gene: TRBV30
j_gene: TRBJ1-1
abundance: .
CDR3aa: CAWKKFTGGWTEAFF
CDR3nt: TGTGCCTGGAAGAAGTTTACAGGGGGTTGGACTGAAGCTTTCTTT

d_gene: TRBD1
v_gene: TRBV27
j_gene: TRBJ1-5
abundance: .
CDR3aa: CASSPYGTGGRQPQHF
CDR3nt: TGTGCCAGCAGTCCATACGGGACAGGGGGGAGACAGCCCCAGCATTTT

d_gene: .
v_gene: TRBV7-2
j_gene: TRBJ2-1
abundance: .
CDR3aa: CASSFLNEQFF
CDR3nt: TGTGCCAGCAGCTTCCTCAATGAGCAGTTCTTC

d_gene: TRBD1
v_gene: TRBV11-2
j_gene: TRBJ2-3
abundance: .
CDR3aa: CASSFRGTGASTDTQYF
CDR3nt: TGTGCCAGCAGCTTTAGAGGGACAGGAGCTAGCACAGATACGCAGTATTTT

d_gene: TRBD1
v_gene: TRBV19
j_gene: TRBJ1-5
abundance: .
CDR3aa: CASSITGGGNQPQHF
CDR3nt: TGTGCCAGTAGTATCACAGGGGGCGGGAATCAGCCCCAGCATTTT

d_gene: .
v_gene: TRBV5-1
j_gene: TRBJ2-5
abundance: .
CDR3aa: CASRQGGTGFQETQYF
CDR3nt: TGCGCCAGCAGGCAGGGAGGTACGGGTTTCCAAGAGACCCAGTACTTC

d_gene: .
v_gene: TRBV19
j_gene: TRBJ1-1
abundance: .
CDR3aa: CASSIDPWQGFMNTEAFF
CDR3nt: TGTGCCAGTAGTATAGACCCTTGGCAGGGTTTCATGAACACTGAAGCTTTCTTT

d_gene: .
v_gene: TRBV30
j_gene: TRBJ1-6
abundance: once
CDR3aa: CAWSDAGGYGSPLHF
CDR3nt: TGTGCCTGGAGTGACGCGGGGGGGTACGGTTCACCCCTCCACTTT

d_gene: .
v_gene: TRBV30
j_gene: TRBJ1-2
abundance: .
CDR3aa: CAWQGGADYGYTF
CDR3nt: TGTGCCTGGCAAGGGGGGGCAGACTATGGCTACACCTTC

d_gene: TRBD2
v_gene: TRBV5-1
j_gene: TRBJ2-2
abundance: .
CDR3aa: CASSLGTSAGELFF
CDR3nt: TGCGCCAGCAGCCTCGGGACTAGCGCCGGGGAGCTGTTTTTT

d_gene: TRBD1
v_gene: TRBV28
j_gene: TRBJ1-2
abundance: .
CDR3aa: CASRTGVGGYTF
CDR3nt: TGTGCCAGCAGGACAGGGGTCGGCGGCTACACCTTC

d_gene: TRBD1
v_gene: TRBV7-8
j_gene: TRBJ2-1
abundance: .
CDR3aa: CASSEDRGEGEQFF
CDR3nt: TGTGCCAGCAGCGAGGACAGGGGGGAGGGGGAGCAGTTCTTC

d_gene: TRBD1
v_gene: TRBV7-9
j_gene: TRBJ2-3
abundance: once
CDR3aa: CASSSPTGPDTQYF
CDR3nt: TGTGCCAGCAGCTCCCCGACAGGGCCAGATACGCAGTATTTT

d_gene: .
v_gene: TRBV30
j_gene: TRBJ2-1
abundance: .
CDR3aa: CAWSDGVYNEQFF
CDR3nt: TGTGCCTGGAGTGACGGGGTTTACAATGAGCAGTTCTTC

d_gene: TRBD2
v_gene: TRBV7-2
j_gene: TRBJ2-7
abundance: .
CDR3aa: CASSQGLAGAYEQYF
CDR3nt: TGTGCCAGCAGCCAAGGACTAGCGGGAGCCTACGAGCAGTACTTC

d_gene: TRBD1
v_gene: TRBV5-1
j_gene: TRBJ2-7
abundance: .
CDR3aa: CASSSGQGSYEQYF
CDR3nt: TGCGCCAGCAGCTCGGGACAGGGGTCCTACGAGCAGTACTTC

d_gene: .
v_gene: TRBV30
j_gene: TRBJ1-1
abundance: .
CDR3aa: CAWSRGSSTEAFF
CDR3nt: TGTGCCTGGAGCAGGGGAAGTTCAACTGAAGCTTTCTTT

d_gene: TRBD1
v_gene: TRBV6-6
j_gene: TRBJ2-7
abundance: once
CDR3aa: CASTTGAEQYF
CDR3nt: TGTGCCAGCACCACAGGGGCCGAGCAGTACTTC

d_gene: TRBD1
v_gene: TRBV7-2
j_gene: TRBJ1-2
abundance: .
CDR3aa: CASSDRGGDGYTF
CDR3nt: TGTGCCAGCTCCGACAGGGGCGGAGATGGCTACACCTTC

d_gene: TRBD1
v_gene: TRBV5-6
j_gene: TRBJ2-1
abundance: .
CDR3aa: CASSRTGGNEQFF
CDR3nt: TGTGCCAGCAGCAGGACAGGGGGGAATGAGCAGTTCTTC

d_gene: TRBD1
v_gene: TRBV5-1
j_gene: TRBJ2-5
abundance: .
CDR3aa: CASSLGDRGRETQYF
CDR3nt: TGCGCCAGCAGCTTGGGGGACAGGGGGCGTGAGACCCAGTACTTC

d_gene: .
v_gene: TRBV7-9
j_gene: TRBJ1-1
abundance: .
CDR3aa: CASSLGQGSEAFF
CDR3nt: TGTGCCAGCAGCTTAGGCCAGGGCTCTGAAGCTTTCTTT

d_gene: .
v_gene: TRBV28
j_gene: TRBJ2-5
abundance: .
CDR3aa: CASREGPETQYF
CDR3nt: TGTGCCAGCAGGGAGGGGCCGGAGACCCAGTACTTC

d_gene: TRBD2
v_gene: TRBV7-2
j_gene: TRBJ2-5
abundance: .
CDR3aa: CASSLNAGGQETQYF
CDR3nt: TGTGCCAGCAGCTTAAATGCGGGAGGACAAGAGACCCAGTACTTC

d_gene: .
v_gene: TRBV14
j_gene: TRBJ1-4
abundance: .
CDR3aa: CASSQEPREATNEKLFF
CDR3nt: TGTGCCAGCAGCCAAGAACCCAGGGAGGCAACTAATGAAAAACTGTTTTTT

d_gene: TRBD1
v_gene: TRBV30
j_gene: TRBJ2-7
abundance: .
CDR3aa: CAWSARTGTYEQYF
CDR3nt: TGTGCCTGGAGCGCCCGGACAGGAACCTACGAGCAGTACTTC

d_gene: .
v_gene: TRBV7-9
j_gene: TRBJ2-3
abundance: .
CDR3aa: CASSPLRGTTDTQYF
CDR3nt: TGTGCCAGCAGCCCGCTTAGGGGGACCACAGATACGCAGTATTTT

d_gene: TRBD1
v_gene: TRBV18
j_gene: TRBJ2-7
abundance: .
CDR3aa: CASSPGTGGLSYEQYF
CDR3nt: TGTGCCAGCTCACCGGGGACAGGGGGACTTTCCTACGAGCAGTACTTC

d_gene: TRBD1
v_gene: TRBV19
j_gene: TRBJ2-7
abundance: .
CDR3aa: CASSTRGRYEQYF
CDR3nt: TGTGCCAGTAGTACCAGGGGGCGGTACGAGCAGTACTTC

d_gene: .
v_gene: TRBV5-1
j_gene: TRBJ2-7
abundance: .
CDR3aa: CASSLERNYEQYF
CDR3nt: TGCGCCAGCAGCTTGGAGCGCAACTACGAGCAGTACTTC

d_gene: TRBD1
v_gene: TRBV19
j_gene: TRBJ2-2
abundance: .
CDR3aa: CASSIGQANTGELFF
CDR3nt: TGTGCCAGTAGTATCGGACAGGCGAACACCGGGGAGCTGTTTTTT

d_gene: .
v_gene: TRBV9
j_gene: TRBJ2-7
abundance: .
CDR3aa: CASSVGDFFSYEQYF
CDR3nt: TGTGCCAGCAGCGTGGGGGACTTCTTCTCCTACGAGCAGTACTTC

d_gene: TRBD1
v_gene: TRBV5-4
j_gene: TRBJ2-7
abundance: .
CDR3aa: CASSGTGAYEQYF
CDR3nt: TGTGCCAGCAGCGGGACAGGGGCCTACGAGCAGTACTTC

d_gene: TRBD1
v_gene: TRBV19
j_gene: TRBJ1-1
abundance: .
CDR3aa: CASLNRGRRTEAFF
CDR3nt: TGTGCCAGTCTAAACAGGGGTCGACGCACTGAAGCTTTCTTT

d_gene: TRBD1
v_gene: TRBV5-1
j_gene: TRBJ2-7
abundance: .
CDR3aa: CASSSRTGPSYEQYF
CDR3nt: TGCGCCAGCAGCTCGAGGACAGGGCCCTCCTACGAGCAGTACTTC

d_gene: TRBD2
v_gene: TRBV7-2
j_gene: TRBJ2-2
abundance: .
CDR3aa: CASSPTSGAMNTGELFF
CDR3nt: TGTGCCAGCAGCCCGACTAGCGGGGCGATGAACACCGGGGAGCTGTTTTTT

d_gene: TRBD2
v_gene: TRBV9
j_gene: TRBJ2-7
abundance: .
CDR3aa: CASSVEAGVSYEQYF
CDR3nt: TGTGCCAGCAGCGTAGAAGCGGGGGTCTCCTACGAGCAGTACTTC

d_gene: TRBD2
v_gene: TRBV18
j_gene: TRBJ2-7
abundance: .
CDR3aa: CASSPILLLAGGPNLYEQYF
CDR3nt: TGTGCCAGCTCACCCATCCTCTTACTAGCGGGAGGGCCTAATCTCTACGAGCAGTACTTC

d_gene: TRBD2
v_gene: TRBV6-1
j_gene: TRBJ2-7
abundance: few
CDR3aa: CASSEALAGGTYEQYF
CDR3nt: TGTGCCAGCAGTGAAGCGCTAGCGGGGGGAACCTACGAGCAGTACTTC

d_gene: .
v_gene: TRBV7-9
j_gene: TRBJ2-7
abundance: .
CDR3aa: CASSLADLGGYEQYF
CDR3nt: TGTGCCAGCAGCTTAGCGGACCTCGGAGGCTACGAGCAGTACTTC

d_gene: .
v_gene: TRBV6-4
j_gene: TRBJ1-3
abundance: once
CDR3aa: CASRHGLGNTIYF
CDR3nt: TGTGCCAGCAGACATGGGCTCGGAAACACCATATATTTT

d_gene: .
v_gene: TRBV5-8
j_gene: TRBJ1-2
abundance: .
CDR3aa: CASSLGAGGPANYGYTF
CDR3nt: TGTGCCAGCAGCTTGGGGGCTGGAGGGCCCGCTAACTATGGCTACACCTTC